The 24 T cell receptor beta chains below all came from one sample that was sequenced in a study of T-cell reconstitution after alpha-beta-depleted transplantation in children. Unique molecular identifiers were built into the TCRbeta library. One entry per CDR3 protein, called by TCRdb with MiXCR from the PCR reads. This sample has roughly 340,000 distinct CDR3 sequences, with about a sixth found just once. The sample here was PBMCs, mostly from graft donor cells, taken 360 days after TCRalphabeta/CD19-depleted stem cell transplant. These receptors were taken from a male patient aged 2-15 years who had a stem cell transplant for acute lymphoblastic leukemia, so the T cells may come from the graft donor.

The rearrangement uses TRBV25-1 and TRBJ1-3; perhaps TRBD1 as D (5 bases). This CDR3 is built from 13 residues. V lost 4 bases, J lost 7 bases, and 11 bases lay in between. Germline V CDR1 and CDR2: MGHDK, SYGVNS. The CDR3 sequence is CASSGGRGNTIYF. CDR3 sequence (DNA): TGTGCCAGCAGTGGCGGACGGGGGAACACCATATATTTT. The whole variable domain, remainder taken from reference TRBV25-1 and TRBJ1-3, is EADIYQTPRYLVIGTGKKITLECSQTMGHDKMYWYQQDPGMELHLIHYSYGVNSTEKGDLSSESTVSRIRTEHFPLTLESARPSHTSQYLCASSGGRGNTIYFGEGSWLTVV.

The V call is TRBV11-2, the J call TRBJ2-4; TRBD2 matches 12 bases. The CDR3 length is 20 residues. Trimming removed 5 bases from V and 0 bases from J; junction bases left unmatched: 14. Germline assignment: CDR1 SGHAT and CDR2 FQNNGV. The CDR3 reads CASSETGYLAGGPAKNIQYF. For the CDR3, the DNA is TGTGCCAGCAGCGAGACAGGGTATCTAGCGGGAGGGCCAGCCAAAAACATTCAGTACTTC.

CDR3 coding DNA: TGCAGCTGGGCCCTCGCGAACACCGGGGAGCTGTTTTTT. Amino acid sequence: CSWALANTGELFF. The chain employs TRBV29-1 and TRBJ2-2, with D hard to call. CDR1 is SQVTM, CDR2 ANQGSEA, per germline. V was shortened by 8 bases and J by 0 bases, with 10 bases between the two germline ends. CDR3 length equals 13 residues.

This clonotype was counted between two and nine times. The CDR3 spells CSVAPDTQYF. In DNA, the CDR3 is TGCAGCGTTGCCCCAGATACGCAGTATTTT. The rearrangement links TRBV29-1 to TRBJ2-3; no firm D call. CDR1 SQVTM and CDR2 ANQGSEA come from the germline V gene. V lost 4 bases and J 4 bases, leaving 3 bases between the germline ends. The CDR3 loop spans 10 amino acids.

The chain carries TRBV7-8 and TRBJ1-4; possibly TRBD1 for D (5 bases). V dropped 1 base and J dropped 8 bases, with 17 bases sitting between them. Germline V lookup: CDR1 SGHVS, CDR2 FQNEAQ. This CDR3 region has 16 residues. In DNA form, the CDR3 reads TGTGCCAGCAGCTTAGAAAGGGGCGGGGAAAGGGAAAAACTGTTTTTT. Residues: CASSLERGGEREKLFF. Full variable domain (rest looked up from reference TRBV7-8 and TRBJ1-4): GAGVSQSPRYKVAKRGQDVALRCDPISGHVSLFWYQQALGQGPEFLTYFQNEAQLDKSGLPSDRFFAERPEGSVSTLKIQRTQQEDSAVYLCASSLERGGEREKLFFGSGTQLSVL.

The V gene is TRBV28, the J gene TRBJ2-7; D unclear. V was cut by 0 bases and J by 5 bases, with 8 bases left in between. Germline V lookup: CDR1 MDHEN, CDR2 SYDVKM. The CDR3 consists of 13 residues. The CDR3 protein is CASSLWERNEQYF. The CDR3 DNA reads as TGTGCCAGCAGTTTATGGGAGAGGAACGAGCAGTACTTC.

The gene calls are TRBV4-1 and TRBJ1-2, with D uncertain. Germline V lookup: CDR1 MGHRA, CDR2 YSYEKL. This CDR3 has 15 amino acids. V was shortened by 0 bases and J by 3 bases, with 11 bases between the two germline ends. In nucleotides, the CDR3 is TGCGCCAGCAGCCAAGAGAGTGTTTCCTACTATGGCTACACCTTC. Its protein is CASSQESVSYYGYTF.

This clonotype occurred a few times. DNA for the CDR3: TGTGCCAGCAGCTTATTCTCTCCCACAGATACGCAGTATTTT. It codes for CASSLFSPTDTQYF. The rearrangement uses TRBV11-2 and TRBJ2-3; no definite D call. The V gene lost 2 bases and the J gene lost 2 bases, with 8 bases spanning the gap. This CDR3 has 14 residues. The germline V gene has CDR1 SGHAT and CDR2 FQNNGV.

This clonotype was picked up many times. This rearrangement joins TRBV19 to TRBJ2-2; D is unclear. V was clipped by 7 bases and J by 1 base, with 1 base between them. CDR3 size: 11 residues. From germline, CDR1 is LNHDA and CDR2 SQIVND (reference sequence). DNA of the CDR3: TGTGCCAGTAAGAACACCGGGGAGCTGTTTTTT. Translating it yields CASKNTGELFF. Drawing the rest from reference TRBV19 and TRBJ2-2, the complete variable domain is DGGITQSPKYLFRKEGQNVTLSCEQNLNHDAMYWYRQDPGQGLRLIYYSQIVNDFQKGDIAEGYSVSREKKESFPLTVTSAQKNPTAFYLCASKNTGELFFGEGSRLTVL.

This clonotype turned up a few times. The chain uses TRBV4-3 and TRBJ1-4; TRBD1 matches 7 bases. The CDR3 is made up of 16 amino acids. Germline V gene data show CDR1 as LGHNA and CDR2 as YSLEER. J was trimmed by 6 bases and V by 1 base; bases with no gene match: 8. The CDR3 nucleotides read TGCGCCAGCAGCCAAGGCGTCCGGGACAGCTATGAAAAACTGTTTTTT. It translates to CASSQGVRDSYEKLFF.

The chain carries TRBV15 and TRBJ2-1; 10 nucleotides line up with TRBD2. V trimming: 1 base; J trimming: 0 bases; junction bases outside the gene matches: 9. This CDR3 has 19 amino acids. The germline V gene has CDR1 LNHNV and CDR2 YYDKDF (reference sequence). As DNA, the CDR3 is TGTGCCACCAGCAGAGGCCCTGGACTAGCGGAAACCTCCTACAATGAGCAGTTCTTC. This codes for CATSRGPGLAETSYNEQFF.

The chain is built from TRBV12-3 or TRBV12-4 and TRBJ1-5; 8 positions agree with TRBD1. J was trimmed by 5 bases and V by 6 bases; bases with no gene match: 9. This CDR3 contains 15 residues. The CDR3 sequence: CASRDGQGPYQPQHF. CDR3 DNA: TGTGCCAGCAGGGACGGACAGGGACCATATCAGCCCCAGCATTTT.

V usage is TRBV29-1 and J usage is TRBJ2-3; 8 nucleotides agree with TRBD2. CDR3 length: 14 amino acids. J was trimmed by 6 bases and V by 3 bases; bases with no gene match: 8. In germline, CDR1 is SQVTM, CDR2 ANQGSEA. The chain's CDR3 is CSVDTGLGGDTQYF. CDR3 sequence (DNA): TGCAGCGTTGATACGGGACTAGGGGGTGATACGCAGTATTTT.

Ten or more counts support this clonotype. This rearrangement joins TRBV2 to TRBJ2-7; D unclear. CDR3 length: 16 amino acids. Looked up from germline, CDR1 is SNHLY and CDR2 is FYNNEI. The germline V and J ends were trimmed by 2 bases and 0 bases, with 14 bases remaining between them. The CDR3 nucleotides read TGTGCCAGCAGTGAATTCTCAGCTATCCTCTCCTACGAGCAGTACTTC. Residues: CASSEFSAILSYEQYF.

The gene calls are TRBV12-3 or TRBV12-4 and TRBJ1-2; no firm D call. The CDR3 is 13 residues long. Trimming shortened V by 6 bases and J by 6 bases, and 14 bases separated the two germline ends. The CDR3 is CASSSTGVHGYTF. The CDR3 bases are TGTGCCAGCAGCTCAACCGGGGTGCATGGCTACACCTTC.

The CDR3 sequence: CASSHLAGTGGRGEQYF. The CDR3 nucleotides read TGTGCCAGCAGTCATTTGGCGGGGACAGGGGGACGTGGCGAGCAGTACTTC. The chain links TRBV27 to TRBJ2-7; 11 nucleotides line up with TRBD1. The CDR3 contains 17 residues. V lost 5 bases, J lost 6 bases, and 15 bases stayed unmatched. Germline CDR1 MNHEY, CDR2 SMNVEV (reference sequence).

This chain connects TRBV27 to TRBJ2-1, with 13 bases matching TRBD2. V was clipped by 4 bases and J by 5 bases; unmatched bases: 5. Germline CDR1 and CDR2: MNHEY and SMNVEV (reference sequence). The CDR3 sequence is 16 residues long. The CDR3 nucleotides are TGTGCCAGCAGTTCCCCACTAGCGGGAGGGGACAATGAGCAGTTCTTC. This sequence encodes CASSSPLAGGDNEQFF.

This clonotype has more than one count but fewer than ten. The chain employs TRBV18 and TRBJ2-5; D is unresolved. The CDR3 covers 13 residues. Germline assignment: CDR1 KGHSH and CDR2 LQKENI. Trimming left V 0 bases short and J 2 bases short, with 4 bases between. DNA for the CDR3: TGTGCCAGCTCACCACCGACACAAGAGACCCAGTACTTC. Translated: CASSPPTQETQYF.

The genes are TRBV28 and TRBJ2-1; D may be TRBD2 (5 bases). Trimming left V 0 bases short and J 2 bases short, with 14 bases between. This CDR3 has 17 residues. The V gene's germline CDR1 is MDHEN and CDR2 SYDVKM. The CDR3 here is CASSLWEASSTYNEQFF. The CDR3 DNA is TGTGCCAGCAGTTTATGGGAGGCTAGCAGCACCTACAATGAGCAGTTCTTC. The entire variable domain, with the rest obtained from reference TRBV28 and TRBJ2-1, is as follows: DVKVTQSSRYLVKRTGEKVFLECVQDMDHENMFWYRQDPGLGLRLIYFSYDVKMKEKGDIPEGYSVSREKKERFSLILESASTNQTSMYLCASSLWEASSTYNEQFFGPGTRLTVL.

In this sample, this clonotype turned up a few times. CDR3 sequence: CASSVERDVTEAFF. In DNA form, the CDR3 reads TGTGCCAGCAGCGTAGAAAGGGATGTCACTGAAGCTTTCTTT. The chain has TRBV5-6 and TRBJ1-1; no firm D call. Trimming left V 4 bases short and J 4 bases short, with 14 bases between. This CDR3 is 14 amino acids long. Germline V gene sequence: CDR1 SGHDT, CDR2 YYEEEE.

The CDR3 here is CASSQPGRLYEQYF. The CDR3, as DNA: TGCGCCAGCAGCCAACCGGGACGCCTCTACGAGCAGTACTTC. The rearrangement joins TRBV4-1 to TRBJ2-7; D possibly matches TRBD1 or TRBD2 (5 bases each). Germline V gene sequence: CDR1 MGHRA, CDR2 YSYEKL. V was cut by 2 bases and J by 3 bases, with 11 bases left in between. The CDR3 totals 14 residues.

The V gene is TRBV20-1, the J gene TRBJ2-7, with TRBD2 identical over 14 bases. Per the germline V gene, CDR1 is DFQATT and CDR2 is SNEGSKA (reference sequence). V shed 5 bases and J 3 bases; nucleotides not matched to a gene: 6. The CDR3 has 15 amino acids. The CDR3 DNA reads TGCAGTGCTTCCGGGACTAGCGGGAGATTCTACGAGCAGTACTTC. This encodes CSASGTSGRFYEQYF.

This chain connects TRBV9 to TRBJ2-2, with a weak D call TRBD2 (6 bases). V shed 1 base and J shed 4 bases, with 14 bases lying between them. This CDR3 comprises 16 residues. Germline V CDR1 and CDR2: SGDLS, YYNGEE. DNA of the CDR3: TGTGCCAGCAGCGTATACCAAGGGGAGGCCACCGGGGAGCTGTTTTTT. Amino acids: CASSVYQGEATGELFF.

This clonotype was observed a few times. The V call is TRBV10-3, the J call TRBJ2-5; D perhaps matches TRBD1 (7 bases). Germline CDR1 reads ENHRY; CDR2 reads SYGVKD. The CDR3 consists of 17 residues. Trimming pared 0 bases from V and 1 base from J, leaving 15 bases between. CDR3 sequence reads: CAISESGTYRGQETQYF. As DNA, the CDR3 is TGTGCCATCAGTGAGTCAGGGACTTACAGGGGCCAAGAGACCCAGTACTTC.